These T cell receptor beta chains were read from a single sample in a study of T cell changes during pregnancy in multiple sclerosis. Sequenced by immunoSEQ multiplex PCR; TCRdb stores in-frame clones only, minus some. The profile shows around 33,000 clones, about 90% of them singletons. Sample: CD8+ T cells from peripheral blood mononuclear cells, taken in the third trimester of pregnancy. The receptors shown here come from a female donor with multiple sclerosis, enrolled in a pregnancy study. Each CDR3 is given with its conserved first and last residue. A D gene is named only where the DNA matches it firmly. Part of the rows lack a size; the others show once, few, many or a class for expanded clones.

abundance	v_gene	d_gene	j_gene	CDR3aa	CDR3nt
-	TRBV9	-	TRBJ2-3	CASSWRGSTDTQYF	TGTGCCAGCAGCTGGCGGGGCAGCACAGATACGCAGTATTTT
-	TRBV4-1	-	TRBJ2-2	CASLTPGTGELFF	TGCGCCAGTCTAACTCCGGGGACCGGGGAGCTGTTTTTT
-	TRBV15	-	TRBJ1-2	CATQGIDYGYTF	TGTGCCACGCAGGGGATTGACTATGGCTACACCTTC
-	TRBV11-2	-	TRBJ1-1	CASSLGGGPEAFF	TGTGCCAGCAGCTTAGGGGGAGGCCCTGAAGCTTTCTTT
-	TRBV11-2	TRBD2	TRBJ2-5	CASSLLLLAGETQYF	TGTGCCAGCAGCCTCCTGCTACTAGCGGGAGAGACCCAGTACTTC
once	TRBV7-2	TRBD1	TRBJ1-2	CASSSVLRGQAGYGYTF	TGTGCCAGCAGCTCCGTTTTGAGGGGACAGGCTGGCTATGGCTACACCTTC
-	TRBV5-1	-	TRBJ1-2	CASSGGAVEGYTF	TGCGCCAGCAGTGGGGGGGCTGTTGAAGGCTACACCTTC
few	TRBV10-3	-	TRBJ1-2	CAISETGFYGYTF	TGTGCCATCAGTGAGACAGGGTTCTATGGCTACACCTTC
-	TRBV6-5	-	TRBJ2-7	CASSYSGQGYEQYF	TGTGCCAGCAGTTACTCAGGGCAGGGCTACGAGCAGTACTTC
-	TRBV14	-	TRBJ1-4	CASSQGTTGIQEKLFF	TGTGCCAGCAGCCAAGGGACCACAGGGATCCAGGAAAAACTGTTTTTT
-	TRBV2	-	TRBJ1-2	CACPGGGVVGYTF	TGTGCCTGTCCGGGTGGAGGGGTGGTTGGCTACACCTTC
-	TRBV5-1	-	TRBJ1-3	CASSAGRGSGNTIYF	TGCGCCAGCAGCGCGGGTCGGGGCTCTGGAAACACCATATATTTT
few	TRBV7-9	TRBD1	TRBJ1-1	CASRRDSEAFF	TGTGCCAGCAGGCGGGACAGTGAAGCTTTCTTT
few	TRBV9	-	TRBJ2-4	CASGPGTGKNIQYF	TGTGCCAGCGGGCCGGGAACGGGCAAAAACATTCAGTACTTC
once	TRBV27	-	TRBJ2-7	CASRLGQFYEQYF	TGTGCCAGCAGGTTAGGACAGTTTTACGAGCAGTACTTC
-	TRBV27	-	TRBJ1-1	CASSLTGSRTEAFF	TGTGCCAGCAGTCTCACAGGGAGCCGGACTGAAGCTTTCTTT
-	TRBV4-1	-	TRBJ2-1	CASSQNIVPQFF	TGCGCCAGCAGCCAGAATATAGTTCCCCAGTTCTTC
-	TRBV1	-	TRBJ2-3	CTSSQEELCTDTQYF	TGCACCAGCAGCCAAGAGGAACTATGCACAGATACGCAGTATTTT
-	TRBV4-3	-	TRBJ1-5	CASSQDPGGNQPQHF	TGCGCCAGCAGCCAAGATCCGGGGGGCAATCAGCCCCAGCATTTT
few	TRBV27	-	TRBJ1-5	CASSLSPGVRNQPQHF	TGTGCCAGCAGTTTATCCCCAGGTGTTCGCAATCAGCCCCAGCATTTT
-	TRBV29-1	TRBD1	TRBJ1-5	CSVGNWTGTQHF	TGCAGCGTTGGAAACTGGACAGGGACCCAGCATTTT
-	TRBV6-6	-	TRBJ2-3	CASSYGEDTQYF	TGTGCCAGCAGTTACGGGGAGGATACGCAGTATTTT